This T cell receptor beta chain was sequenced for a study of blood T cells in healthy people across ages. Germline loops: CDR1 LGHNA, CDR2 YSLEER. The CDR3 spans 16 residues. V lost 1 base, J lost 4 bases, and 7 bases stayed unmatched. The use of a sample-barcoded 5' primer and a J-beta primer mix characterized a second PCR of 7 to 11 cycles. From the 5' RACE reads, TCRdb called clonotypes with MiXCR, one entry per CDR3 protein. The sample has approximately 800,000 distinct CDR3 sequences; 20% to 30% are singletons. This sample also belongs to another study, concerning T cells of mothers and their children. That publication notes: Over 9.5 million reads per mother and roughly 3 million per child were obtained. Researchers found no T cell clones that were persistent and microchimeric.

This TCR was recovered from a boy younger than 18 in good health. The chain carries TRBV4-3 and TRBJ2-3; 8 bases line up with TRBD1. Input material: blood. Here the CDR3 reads CASSQGGQGLADTQYF. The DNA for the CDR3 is TGCGCCAGCAGCCAAGGAGGACAGGGTCTCGCAGATACGCAGTATTTT.